This T cell receptor (beta chain) appears in the sequencing data of a study of PD-L1 blockade in urothelial cancer. Study information: Blood was evaluated 3 weeks (second dose) and 6 weeks after therapy began. Points from the study as a whole: Below-median pretreatment blood TCR clonality was a predictor of better survival.

On this clone itself: The antigen is unknown.

The time point is: peripheral blood 6 weeks after treatment start. Clones were sequenced by immunoSEQ multiplex PCR, and TCRdb holds only the in-frame ones, with some missing. Of 40,000 to 55,000 clones in the sample, about 90% were seen once. Germline V CDR1 and CDR2: SQVTM, ANQGSEA. Trimming left V 3 bases short and J 10 bases short, with 16 bases between. The CDR3 length is 13 residues. J is TRBJ2-1 and V is TRBV29-1; possibly TRBD2 for D (6 bases). The sample consisted of PBMCs, taken around atezolizumab (anti-PD-L1) treatment. The receptor comes from a man aged 55-75 years with urothelial cancer. The CDR3 DNA is TGCAGCGTTGAGGAGGGCGGTGGAGGGGAGCAGTTCTTC. Translation: CSVEEGGGGEQFF.